This TCR beta chain was sequenced for a study of blood T cells in healthy people across ages. Notes on this clonotype: Its target is unknown.

Next came a second PCR, run for about 7 to 12 cycles, which used a sample-barcoded 5' primer along with a J-beta primer mix. Each CDR3 protein is one row after TCRdb ran MiXCR on the 5' RACE reads. This table holds under 2 million distinct CDR3 sequences, about 35% found once. Germline V gene data show CDR1 as LGHDT and CDR2 as YNNKEL (reference sequence). CDR3 length equals 16 residues. Trimming took 0 bases from V and 8 from J, leaving 18 bases between them. General study points: Expanded clonotype shifts may have been confounded, as the donors had an unknown CMV status. Per million T cells, TCR beta diversity dropped roughly linearly as age increased.

Sequencing was carried out using blood. The chain combines TRBV3-1 with TRBJ2-3; tentative D call: TRBD1 (7 bases). The source is a woman under 40 in good health. CDR3 in amino acids: CASSQEGGGPSGTQYF. The CDR3 bases are TGTGCCAGCAGCCAAGAAGGAGGGGGCCCCTCTGGTACGCAGTATTTT.